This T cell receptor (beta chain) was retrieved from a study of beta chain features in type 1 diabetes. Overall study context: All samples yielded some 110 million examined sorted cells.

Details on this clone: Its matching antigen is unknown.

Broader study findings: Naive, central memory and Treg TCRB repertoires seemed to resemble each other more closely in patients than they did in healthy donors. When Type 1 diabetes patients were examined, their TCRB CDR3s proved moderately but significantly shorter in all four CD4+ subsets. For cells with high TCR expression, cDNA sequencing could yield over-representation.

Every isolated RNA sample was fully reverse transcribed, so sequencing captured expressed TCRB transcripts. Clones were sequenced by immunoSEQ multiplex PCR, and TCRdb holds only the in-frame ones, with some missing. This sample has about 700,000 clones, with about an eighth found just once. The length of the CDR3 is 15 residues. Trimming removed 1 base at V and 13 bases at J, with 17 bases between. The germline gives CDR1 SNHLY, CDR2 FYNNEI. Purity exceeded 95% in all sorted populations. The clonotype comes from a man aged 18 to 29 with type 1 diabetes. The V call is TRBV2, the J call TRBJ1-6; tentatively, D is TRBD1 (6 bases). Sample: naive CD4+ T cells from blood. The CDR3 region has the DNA TGTGCCAGCAGTGAAGTCCCCAGGGGCCAGGGGCCCCTCCACTTT. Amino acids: CASSEVPRGQGPLHF.